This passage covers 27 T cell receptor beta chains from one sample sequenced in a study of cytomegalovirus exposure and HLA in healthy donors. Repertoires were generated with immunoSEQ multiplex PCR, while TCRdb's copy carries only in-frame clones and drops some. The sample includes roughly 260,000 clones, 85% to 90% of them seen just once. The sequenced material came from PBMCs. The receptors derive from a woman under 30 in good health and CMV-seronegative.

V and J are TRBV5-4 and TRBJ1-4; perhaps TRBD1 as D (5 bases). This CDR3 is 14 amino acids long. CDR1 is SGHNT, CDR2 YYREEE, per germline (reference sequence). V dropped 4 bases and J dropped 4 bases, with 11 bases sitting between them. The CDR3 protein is CASSLQGFNEKLFF. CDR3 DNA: TGTGCCAGCAGCCTCCAGGGTTTTAATGAAAAACTGTTTTTT.

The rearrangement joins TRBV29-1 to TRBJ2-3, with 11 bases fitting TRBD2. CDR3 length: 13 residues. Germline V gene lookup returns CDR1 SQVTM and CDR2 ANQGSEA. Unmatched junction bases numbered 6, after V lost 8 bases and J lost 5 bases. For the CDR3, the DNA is TGCAGCCTCGGGGGGACTAGCGGAGATACGCAGTATTTT. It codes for CSLGGTSGDTQYF.

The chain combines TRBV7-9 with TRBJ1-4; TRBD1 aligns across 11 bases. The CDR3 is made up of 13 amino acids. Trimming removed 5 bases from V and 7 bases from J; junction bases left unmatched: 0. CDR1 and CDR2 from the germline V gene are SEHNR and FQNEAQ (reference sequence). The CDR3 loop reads CASSGTGGEKLFF. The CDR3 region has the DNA TGTGCCAGCAGCGGGACAGGGGGTGAAAAACTGTTTTTT. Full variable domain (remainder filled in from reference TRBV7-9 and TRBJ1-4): DTGVSQNPRHKITKRGQNVTFRCDPISEHNRLYWYRQTLGQGPEFLTYFQNEAQLEKSRLLSDRFSAERPKGSFSTLEIQRTEQGDSAMYLCASSGTGGEKLFFGSGTQLSVL.

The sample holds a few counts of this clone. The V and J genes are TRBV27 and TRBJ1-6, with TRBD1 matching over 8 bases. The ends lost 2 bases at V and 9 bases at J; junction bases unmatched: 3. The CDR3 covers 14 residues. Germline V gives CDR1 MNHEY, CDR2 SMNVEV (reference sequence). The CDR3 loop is CASSLTGGVSPLHF. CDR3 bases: TGTGCCAGCAGTTTAACAGGGGGAGTTTCACCCCTCCACTTT.

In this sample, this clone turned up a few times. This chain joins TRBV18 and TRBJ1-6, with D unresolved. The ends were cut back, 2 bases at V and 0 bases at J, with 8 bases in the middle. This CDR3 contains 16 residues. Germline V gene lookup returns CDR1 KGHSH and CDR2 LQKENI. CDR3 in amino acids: CASSPLQNSYNSPLHF. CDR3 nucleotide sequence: TGTGCCAGCTCACCATTACAGAACTCCTATAATTCACCCCTCCACTTT.

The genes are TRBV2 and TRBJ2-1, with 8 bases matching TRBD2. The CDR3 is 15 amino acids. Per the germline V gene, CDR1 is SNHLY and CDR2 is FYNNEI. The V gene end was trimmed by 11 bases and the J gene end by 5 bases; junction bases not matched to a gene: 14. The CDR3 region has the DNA TGTGCCCTGTGGGGTCTTGCGGGGGGCAACAATGAGCAGTTCTTC. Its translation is CALWGLAGGNNEQFF.

The CDR3 is CASSPTAGRLSGANVLTF. DNA of the CDR3: TGTGCCAGCAGCCCGACCGCGGGACGTCTCTCTGGGGCCAACGTCCTGACTTTC. The chain recombines TRBV28 with TRBJ2-6; D perhaps matches TRBD2 (6 bases). CDR1 and CDR2 (germline): MDHEN, SYDVKM. The CDR3 extends over 18 amino acids. V shed 6 bases and J shed 0 bases, with 18 bases lying between them.

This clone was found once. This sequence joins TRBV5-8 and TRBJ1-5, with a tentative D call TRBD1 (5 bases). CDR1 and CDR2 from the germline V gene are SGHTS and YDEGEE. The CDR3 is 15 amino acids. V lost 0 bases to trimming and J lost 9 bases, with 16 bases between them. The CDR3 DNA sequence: TGTGCCAGCAGCTTGGCCCATGGACACCCTGGGCCCCAGCATTTT. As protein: CASSLAHGHPGPQHF.

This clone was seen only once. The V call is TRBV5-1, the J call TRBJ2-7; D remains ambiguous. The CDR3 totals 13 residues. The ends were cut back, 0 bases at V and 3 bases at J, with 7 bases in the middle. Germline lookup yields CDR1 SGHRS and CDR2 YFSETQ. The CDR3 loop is CASSLGRDYEQYF. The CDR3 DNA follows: TGCGCCAGCAGCTTGGGTAGAGACTACGAGCAGTACTTC.

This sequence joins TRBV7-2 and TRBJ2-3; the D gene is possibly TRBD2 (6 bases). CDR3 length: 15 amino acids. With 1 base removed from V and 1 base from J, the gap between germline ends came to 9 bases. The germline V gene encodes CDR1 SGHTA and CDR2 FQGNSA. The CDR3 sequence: CASSLGGERTDTQYF. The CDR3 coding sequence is TGTGCCAGCAGCTTAGGCGGGGAGCGCACAGATACGCAGTATTTT.

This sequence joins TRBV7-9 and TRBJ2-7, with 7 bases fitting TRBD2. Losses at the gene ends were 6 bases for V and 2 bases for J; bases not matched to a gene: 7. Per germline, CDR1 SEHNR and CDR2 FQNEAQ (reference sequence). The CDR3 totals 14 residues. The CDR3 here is CASRHTSDTYEQYF. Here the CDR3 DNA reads TGTGCCAGCAGACACACTAGCGACACCTACGAGCAGTACTTC.

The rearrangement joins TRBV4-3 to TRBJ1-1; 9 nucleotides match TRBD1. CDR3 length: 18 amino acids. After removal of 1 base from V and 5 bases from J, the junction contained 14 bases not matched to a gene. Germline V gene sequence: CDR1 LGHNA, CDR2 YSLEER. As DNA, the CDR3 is TGCGCCAGCAGCCAAGGGTTTAACCACAGGGGGCGGAAGACTGAAGCTTTCTTT. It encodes CASSQGFNHRGRKTEAFF.

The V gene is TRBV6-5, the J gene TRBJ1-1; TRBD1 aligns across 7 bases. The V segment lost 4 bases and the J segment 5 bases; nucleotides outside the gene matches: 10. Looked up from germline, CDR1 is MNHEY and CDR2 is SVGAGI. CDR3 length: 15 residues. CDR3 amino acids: CASSWLTGPGTEAFF. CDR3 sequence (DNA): TGTGCCAGCAGTTGGCTGACAGGGCCGGGTACTGAAGCTTTCTTT.

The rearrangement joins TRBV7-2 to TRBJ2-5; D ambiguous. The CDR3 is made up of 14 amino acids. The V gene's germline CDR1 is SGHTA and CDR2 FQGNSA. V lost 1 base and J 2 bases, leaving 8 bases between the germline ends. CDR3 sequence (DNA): TGTGCCAGCAGCTTAGTTGGCAGTCAAGAGACCCAGTACTTC. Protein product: CASSLVGSQETQYF.

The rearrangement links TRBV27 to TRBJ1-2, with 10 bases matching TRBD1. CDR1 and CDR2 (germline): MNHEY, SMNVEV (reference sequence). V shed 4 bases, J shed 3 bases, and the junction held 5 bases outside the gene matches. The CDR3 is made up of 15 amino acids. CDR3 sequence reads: CASSSTGGKDYGYTF. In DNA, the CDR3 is TGTGCCAGCAGTTCGACAGGGGGCAAGGACTATGGCTACACCTTC.

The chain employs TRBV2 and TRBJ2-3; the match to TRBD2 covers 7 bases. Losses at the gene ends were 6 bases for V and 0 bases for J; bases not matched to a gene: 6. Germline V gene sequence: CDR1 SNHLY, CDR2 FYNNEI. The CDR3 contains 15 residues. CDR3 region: CASRAGDPSTDTQYF. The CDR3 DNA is TGTGCCAGCAGGGCGGGGGACCCAAGCACAGATACGCAGTATTTT.

CDR3 sequence (DNA): TGTGCCAGCAGCTTGGAGGCGGATATGAACACTGAAGCTTTCTTT. As protein: CASSLEADMNTEAFF. The rearrangement links TRBV5-6 to TRBJ1-1; D unclear. The CDR3 loop spans 15 amino acids. V was clipped by 0 bases and J by 0 bases, with 9 bases between them. CDR1 and CDR2 (germline): SGHDT, YYEEEE.

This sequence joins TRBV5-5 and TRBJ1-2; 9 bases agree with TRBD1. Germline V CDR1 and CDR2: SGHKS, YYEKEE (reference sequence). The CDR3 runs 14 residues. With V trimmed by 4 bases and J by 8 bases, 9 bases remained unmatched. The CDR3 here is CASSQGQGRGGYTF. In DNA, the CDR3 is TGTGCCAGCAGCCAAGGACAGGGGAGGGGCGGCTACACCTTC. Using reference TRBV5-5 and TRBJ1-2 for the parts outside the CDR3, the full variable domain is DAGVTQSPTHLIKTRGQQVTLRCSPISGHKSVSWYQQVLGQGPQFIFQYYEKEERGRGNFPDRFSARQFPNYSSELNVNALLLGDSALYLCASSQGQGRGGYTFGSGTRLTVV.

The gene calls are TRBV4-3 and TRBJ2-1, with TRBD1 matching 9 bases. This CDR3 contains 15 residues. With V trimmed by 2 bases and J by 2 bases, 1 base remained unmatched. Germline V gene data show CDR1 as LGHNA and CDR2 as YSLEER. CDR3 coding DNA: TGCGCCAGCAGCCAACGGACAGGGGCCTACAATGAGCAGTTCTTC. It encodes CASSQRTGAYNEQFF.

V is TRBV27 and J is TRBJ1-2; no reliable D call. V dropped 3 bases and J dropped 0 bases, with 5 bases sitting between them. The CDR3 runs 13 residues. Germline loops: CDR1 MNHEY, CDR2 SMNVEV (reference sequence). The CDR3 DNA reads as TGTGCCAGCAGTTTCAACACTAACTATGGCTACACCTTC. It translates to CASSFNTNYGYTF.

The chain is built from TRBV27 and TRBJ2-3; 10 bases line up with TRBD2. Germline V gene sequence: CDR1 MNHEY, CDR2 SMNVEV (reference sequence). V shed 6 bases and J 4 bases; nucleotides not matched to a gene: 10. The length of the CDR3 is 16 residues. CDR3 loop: CASSNDPSGGADTQYF. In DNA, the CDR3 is TGTGCCAGCAGCAACGACCCCAGCGGGGGGGCAGATACGCAGTATTTT.

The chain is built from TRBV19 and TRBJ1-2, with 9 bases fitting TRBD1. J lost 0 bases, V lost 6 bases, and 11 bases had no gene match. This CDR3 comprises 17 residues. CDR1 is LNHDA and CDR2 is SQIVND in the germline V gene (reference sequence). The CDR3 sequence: CASSWPGTGKTNYGYTF. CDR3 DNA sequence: TGTGCCAGTAGCTGGCCCGGGACAGGGAAGACTAACTATGGCTACACCTTC. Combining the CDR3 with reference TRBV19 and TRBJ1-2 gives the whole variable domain DGGITQSPKYLFRKEGQNVTLSCEQNLNHDAMYWYRQDPGQGLRLIYYSQIVNDFQKGDIAEGYSVSREKKESFPLTVTSAQKNPTAFYLCASSWPGTGKTNYGYTFGSGTRLTVV.

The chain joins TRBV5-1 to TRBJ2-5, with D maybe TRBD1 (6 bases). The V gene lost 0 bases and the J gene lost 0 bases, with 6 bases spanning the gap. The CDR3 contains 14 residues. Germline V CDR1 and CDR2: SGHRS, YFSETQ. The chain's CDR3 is CASSLAGDQETQYF. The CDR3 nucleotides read TGCGCCAGCAGCTTGGCAGGGGACCAAGAGACCCAGTACTTC.

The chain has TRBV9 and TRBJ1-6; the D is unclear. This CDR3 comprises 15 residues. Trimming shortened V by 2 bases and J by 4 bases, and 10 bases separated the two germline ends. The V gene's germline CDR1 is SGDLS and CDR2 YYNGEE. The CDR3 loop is CASSVSSGYNSPLHF. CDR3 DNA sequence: TGTGCCAGCAGCGTTTCTTCGGGTTATAATTCACCCCTCCACTTT. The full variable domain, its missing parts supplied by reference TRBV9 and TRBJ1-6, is DSGVTQTPKHLITATGQRVTLRCSPRSGDLSVYWYQQSLDQGLQFLIQYYNGEERAKGNILERFSAQQFPDLHSELNLSSLELGDSALYFCASSVSSGYNSPLHFGNGTRLTVT.

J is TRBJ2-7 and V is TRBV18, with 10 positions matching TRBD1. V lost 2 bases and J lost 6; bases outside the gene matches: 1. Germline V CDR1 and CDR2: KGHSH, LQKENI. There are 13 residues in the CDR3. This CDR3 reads CASSPGTGVEQYV. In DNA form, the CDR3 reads TGTGCCAGCTCACCAGGGACAGGGGTCGAGCAGTACGTC.

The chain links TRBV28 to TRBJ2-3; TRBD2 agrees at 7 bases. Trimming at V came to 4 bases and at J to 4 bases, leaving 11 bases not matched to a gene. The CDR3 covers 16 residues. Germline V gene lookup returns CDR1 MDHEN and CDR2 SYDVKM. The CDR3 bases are TGTGCCAGCAGTTCCCCTGGGCTAGCGGAAGCAGATACGCAGTATTTT. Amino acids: CASSSPGLAEADTQYF.

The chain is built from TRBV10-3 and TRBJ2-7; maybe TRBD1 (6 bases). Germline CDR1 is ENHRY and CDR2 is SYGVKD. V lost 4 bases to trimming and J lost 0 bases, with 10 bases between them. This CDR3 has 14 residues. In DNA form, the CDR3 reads TGTGCCATCAGTGTCAACAGGGCCTCCTACGAGCAGTACTTC. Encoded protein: CAISVNRASYEQYF.